Listed here are 9 T cell receptor beta chains from one sample, sequenced in a study of shared clonotypes between healthy human individuals. Method: immunoSEQ multiplex PCR; TCRdb's copy keeps in-frame clones and lacks some. The data hold 2 million to 2.5 million clones, with 85% to 95% observed a single time. The specimen sequenced was naive CD4+ T cells from PBMCs. The subset was: CD45RA+ positively selected. Every receptor here comes from a young man in good health. Some clones in this sample may be carry-over from other donors' samples.

This rearrangement joins TRBV4-1 to TRBJ1-3; 7 bases line up with TRBD1. Trimming removed 4 bases from V and 2 bases from J; junction bases left unmatched: 2. CDR1 and CDR2 (germline): MGHRA, YSYEKL. The CDR3 is made up of 14 amino acids. For the CDR3, the DNA is TGCGCCAGCAGCCCCGGGACAGCTGGAAACACCATATATTTT. Translation: CASSPGTAGNTIYF.

J is TRBJ2-5 and V is TRBV6-6; D possibly corresponds to TRBD1 (6 bases). CDR3 length: 14 amino acids. CDR1 is MNHNY and CDR2 is SVGAGI in the germline V gene (reference sequence). V was shortened by 0 bases and J by 4 bases, with 9 bases between the two germline ends. The CDR3 reads CASSYSGGRETQYF. The CDR3 DNA reads TGTGCCAGCAGTTACTCAGGGGGACGAGAGACCCAGTACTTC.

In the case of this clone: At one boundary the junction diverges from the germline segment, which might be a read error. The V and J genes are TRBV29-1 and TRBJ2-3, with D possibly matching TRBD2 (6 bases). From germline, CDR1 is SQVTM and CDR2 ANQGSEA. CDR3 length equals 11 residues. CDR3 protein: CSVEKMGEVRF. In DNA form, the CDR3 reads TGCAGCGTTGAAAAAATGGGGGAGGTCCGATTT.

This clone was seen once. The rearrangement uses TRBV6-1 and TRBJ2-7; 8 bases are a match to TRBD1. This CDR3 contains 14 residues. The ends lost 10 bases at V and 5 bases at J; junction bases unmatched: 13. Germline V gives CDR1 MNHNS, CDR2 SASEGT. CDR3: CATKGQVLPDEQYF. The CDR3, as DNA: TGTGCCACTAAGGGACAGGTTCTTCCCGACGAGCAGTACTTC.

The chain uses TRBV5-1 and TRBJ1-2; 8 positions match TRBD1. This CDR3 comprises 14 residues. Germline-derived CDR1 and CDR2 are SGHRS and YFSETQ. The junction had 9 bases not matched to a gene; V was cut back by 4 bases and J by 7 bases. For the CDR3, the DNA is TGCGCCAGCAGCGGGGGACAGGTATACGGTGGCTACACCTTC. Amino acid sequence: CASSGGQVYGGYTF.

This chain links TRBV15 with TRBJ1-4, with 9 bases that match TRBD1. Germline loops: CDR1 LNHNV, CDR2 YYDKDF (reference sequence). V lost 1 base, J lost 1 base, and 7 bases stayed unmatched. CDR3 length: 18 amino acids. CDR3 coding DNA: TGTGCCACCAGCAGAGCAGGACAGGGGCTGGGAACTAATGAAAAACTGTTTTTT. It yields the protein CATSRAGQGLGTNEKLFF.

The table lists this clone with a count of one. The chain uses TRBV6-5 and TRBJ2-5; 9 bases match TRBD1. There are 15 residues in the CDR3. V dropped 6 bases and J dropped 2; count of bases not matched to a gene: 7. Germline V CDR1 and CDR2: MNHEY, SVGAGI. The CDR3 region is CASRMGQGGQETQYF. CDR3 coding DNA: TGTGCCAGCAGAATGGGACAGGGAGGGCAAGAGACCCAGTACTTC.

The chain has TRBV6-1 and TRBJ2-7; 7 bases line up with TRBD2. The length of the CDR3 is 21 residues. The J segment lost 2 bases and the V segment lost 0 bases, leaving 22 bases of the junction unmatched. Per the germline V gene, CDR1 is MNHNS and CDR2 is SASEGT. The CDR3 DNA reads TGTGCCAGCAGTGAAGCTACTTTTGCGCCGGGTTGGCTAGCGGAAACCTACGAGCAGTACTTC. Its translation: CASSEATFAPGWLAETYEQYF.

The genes are TRBV6-1 and TRBJ2-1; weak D call: TRBD2 (6 bases). Trimming removed 6 bases at V and 6 bases at J, with 15 bases between. The CDR3 spans 14 residues. Germline-derived CDR1 and CDR2 are MNHNS and SASEGT. CDR3 nucleotides: TGTGCCAGCAGCCGGGTGGAGGGCTCCAATGAGCAGTTCTTC. Translating it yields CASSRVEGSNEQFF.